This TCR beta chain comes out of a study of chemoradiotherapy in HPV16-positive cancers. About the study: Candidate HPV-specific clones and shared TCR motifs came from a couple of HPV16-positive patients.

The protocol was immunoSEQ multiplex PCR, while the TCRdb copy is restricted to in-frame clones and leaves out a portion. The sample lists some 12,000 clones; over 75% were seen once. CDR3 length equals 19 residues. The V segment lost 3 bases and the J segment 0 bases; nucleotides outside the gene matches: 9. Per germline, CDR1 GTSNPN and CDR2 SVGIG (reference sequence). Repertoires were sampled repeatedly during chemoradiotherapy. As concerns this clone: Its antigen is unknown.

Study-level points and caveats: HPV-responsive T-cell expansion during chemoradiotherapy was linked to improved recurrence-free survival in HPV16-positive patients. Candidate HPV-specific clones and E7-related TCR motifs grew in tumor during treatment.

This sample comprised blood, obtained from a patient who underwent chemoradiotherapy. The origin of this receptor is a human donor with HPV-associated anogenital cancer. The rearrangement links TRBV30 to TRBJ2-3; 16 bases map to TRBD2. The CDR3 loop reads CAWRRKGLAGGISTDTQYF. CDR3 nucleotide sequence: TGTGCCTGGAGGAGAAAGGGACTAGCGGGGGGGATTAGCACAGATACGCAGTATTTT. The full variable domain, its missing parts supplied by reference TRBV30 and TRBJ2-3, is SQTIHQWPATLVQPVGSPLSLECTVEGTSNPNLYWYRQAAGRGLQLLFYSVGIGQISSEVPQNLSASRPQDRQFILSSKKLLLSDSGFYLCAWRRKGLAGGISTDTQYFGPGTRLTVL.